Below, 11 T cell receptor beta chains from the same sample are listed, as sequenced in a study of CXCR3-negative and CXCR3-positive naive CD8 T cells. UMI-labeled 5' RACE yielded the TRB cDNA libraries. From its re-call of the 5' RACE reads, TCRdb lists each CDR3 protein once, without DNA. Found here are around 52,000 distinct CDR3 sequences; the top ten clones hold roughly a quarter. Sequencing input: memory CD8+ T cells from blood. All receptors derive from a human donor in good health. Some clones in this sample may be carry-over from other donors' samples.

This chain links TRBV29-1 with TRBJ2-3; checking the TCRdb D call of TRBD2 is not possible without DNA. CDR3 length: 18 residues. From germline, CDR1 is SQVTM and CDR2 ANQGSEA. The CDR3 here is CSVEGGRTGTSRTDTQYF.

V usage is TRBV15 and J usage is TRBJ2-3; TCRdb proposes TRBD2, but this gene call is untestable without DNA. Germline V gives CDR1 LNHNV, CDR2 YYDKDF (reference sequence). This CDR3 comprises 14 residues. The chain's CDR3 is CATSRDREGGTQYF.

This chain uses TRBV29-1 with TRBJ2-2; TCRdb gives TRBD2 as the D gene, but with no DNA this cannot be confirmed. Germline assignment: CDR1 SQVTM and CDR2 ANQGSEA. The CDR3 has 14 residues. CDR3 amino acids: CSVTAGSAPGELFF.

This chain connects TRBV7-9 to TRBJ2-7; the D call from TCRdb, TRBD1, cannot be confirmed without DNA. The CDR3 totals 15 residues. CDR1 and CDR2 (germline): SEHNR, FQNEAQ (reference sequence). CDR3 loop: CASSSDRAVLYEQYF.

The chain employs TRBV29-1 and TRBJ2-1; TCRdb's D gene call, TRBD1, goes unchecked for lack of DNA. The CDR3 totals 13 residues. CDR1 is SQVTM and CDR2 is ANQGSEA in the germline V gene. The CDR3 protein is CSAPGQEINEQFF.

The CDR3 is CSVESGAHIYEQYF. This rearrangement joins TRBV29-1 to TRBJ2-7. The CDR3 sequence is 14 residues long. Germline loops: CDR1 SQVTM, CDR2 ANQGSEA.

The chain has TRBV11-2 and TRBJ2-1; TCRdb's D call of TRBD2 is untestable without DNA. The germline gives CDR1 SGHAT, CDR2 FQNNGV. This CDR3 spans 16 amino acids. The CDR3 sequence is CASSHLGTSGSNEQFF. The whole variable domain, filled in from reference TRBV11-2 and TRBJ2-1, reads EAGVAQSPRYKIIEKRQSVAFWCNPISGHATLYWYQQILGQGPKLLIQFQNNGVVDDSQLPKDRFSAERLKGVDSTLKIQPAKLEDSAVYLCASSHLGTSGSNEQFFGPGTRLTVL.

The CDR3 loop is CSGLPGTTDNEQFF. The chain is built from TRBV29-1 and TRBJ2-1; checking the TCRdb D call of TRBD2 is not possible without DNA. Germline V lookup: CDR1 SQVTM, CDR2 ANQGSEA. The CDR3 length is 14 residues.

The rearrangement links TRBV20-1 to TRBJ2-7; lacking DNA, the TRBD1 call made by TCRdb goes unchecked. There are 14 residues in the CDR3. CDR1 is DFQATT and CDR2 is SNEGSKA in the germline V gene (reference sequence). The CDR3 loop is CSAREPGEINEQYF.

J is TRBJ1-1 and V is TRBV29-1; checking the TCRdb D call of TRBD1 is not possible without DNA. This CDR3 has 15 residues. Germline V gene data show CDR1 as SQVTM and CDR2 as ANQGSEA. The CDR3 loop is CSVASSGAWGTEAFF.

The V gene is TRBV6-5, the J gene TRBJ2-1; TCRdb designates TRBD2, a call that cannot be tested without DNA. The germline gives CDR1 MNHEY, CDR2 SVGAGI. The CDR3 spans 17 residues. The CDR3 protein is CASSSPGTSAYYNEQFF.